This TCR beta chain was obtained from a study of shared clonotypes between healthy human individuals. Generated by immunoSEQ multiplex PCR, the TCRdb table keeps only in-frame clones and is missing some. The sample has millions of clones; over 85% are singletons. This clone has just a few counts. Positive CCR7 selection of CD45RO-negative cells yielded the naive CD8 cells, and terminally differentiated effector memory CD45RA+ cells were excluded. Germline V gene data show CDR1 as MNHNS and CDR2 as SASEGT. V was pared by 6 bases and J by 13 bases, with 8 bases of the junction left unmatched. The CDR3 runs to 12 residues.

This receptor was identified in a man aged 18 to 30 in good health. Sequencing was carried out using naive CD8+ T cells sorted from blood. V and J are TRBV6-1 and TRBJ1-4, with TRBD1 matching over 7 bases. CDR3 loop: CASRERQGLLFF. Written as DNA, the CDR3 is TGTGCCAGCAGGGAACGACAGGGACTACTGTTTTTT.